This section outlines one T cell receptor beta chain sequence together with its context. This sample was taken from a study of brain T cells in children with intractable seizures. Surgery cases with the highest brain T cell transcript signatures were chosen for sequencing. Before surgery, patients took at least one anti-epileptic drug. Assay: immunoSEQ multiplex PCR; the TCRdb copy retains only in-frame clones and omits some. Seen here are under 150,000 clones, roughly 94% observed once, and the top ten hold 3.5% to 4%. The CDR3 totals 14 residues. CDR1 and CDR2 from the germline V gene are SGHTA and FQGNSA. V shed 7 bases and J shed 2 bases, with 12 bases lying between them.

This receptor was taken from a boy under three years old with hemimegalencephaly and intractable seizures. The chain employs TRBV7-2 and TRBJ2-1, with D unclear. Specimen: peripheral blood, collected at surgery. DNA of the CDR3: TGTGCCAGCACCCGACTTGGCCCCTACAATGAGCAGTTCTTC. Translated: CASTRLGPYNEQFF.